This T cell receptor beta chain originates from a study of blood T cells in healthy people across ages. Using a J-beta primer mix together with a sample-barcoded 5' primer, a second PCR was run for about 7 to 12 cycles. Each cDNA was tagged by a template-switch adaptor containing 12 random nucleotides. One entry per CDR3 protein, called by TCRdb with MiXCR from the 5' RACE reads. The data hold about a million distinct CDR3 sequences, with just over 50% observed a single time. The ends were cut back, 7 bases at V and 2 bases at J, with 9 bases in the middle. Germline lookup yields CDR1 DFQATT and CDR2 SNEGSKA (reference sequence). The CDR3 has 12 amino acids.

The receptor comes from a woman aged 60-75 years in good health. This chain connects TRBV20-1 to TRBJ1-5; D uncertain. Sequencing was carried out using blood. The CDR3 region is CSVRRGNQPQHF. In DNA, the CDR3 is TGCAGTGTCAGACGGGGCAATCAGCCCCAGCATTTT.